The T cell receptor (beta chain) described here comes from a study of blood T cell repertoires in COVID-19 (dated by TCRdb to the early 2020s). In the study overall: The collaborator samples originated in the United States, Italy and Spain and spanned the acute and convalescent phases of COVID-19. The samples were drawn from the first 160 participants of the ongoing ImmuneRACE study and from about 1,200 subjects provided by 6 global collaborators. Where HLA class I and class II types were available, the types were taken from metadata supplied by the sample provider, not from assay-based typing. The prospective study material was composed of cDNA or gDNA derived from T cells, B-cell-depleted T cells, or PBMCs. Sample metadata almost always included a de-identified subject ID, COVID-19 status, age in years and sex. The repertoires were made available in a free public database intended to serve as a resource for research on the immune response to SARS-CoV-2. The dataset comprised deeply sampled blood TCRbeta repertoires from subjects exposed to, actively infected with, or recovered from COVID-19.

The research as a whole found: The amount of clinical and demographic metadata varied by source and participant and was provided uncurated.

TCRbeta CDR3 regions were amplified from genomic DNA using the immunoSEQ Assay, a bias-controlled multiplex PCR. The authors' analysis ran thus. Within the assay, amplification of reference gene primers was used to estimate how many nucleated cells each sample contained. Sequence reads were collapsed and filtered to measure the absolute abundance of every unique TCRbeta CDR3 rearrangement. For each sample, productive Simpson clonality was calculated by taking the square root of Simpson's diversity index across productive rearrangements. The clones in this table, taken by TCRdb from immuneACCESS, are in-frame only. Not every clone is retained; where verified, under half of the shortfall comes from an unresolved V gene, and the cause of the rest is unknown. The V and J calls and clone size are taken from that table; D and trimming were inferred from the DNA. The sample profile shows a few hundred thousand clones; around 89% of them were found once. The ten largest account for roughly 10% of the sample.

In the prospective study, participants were roughly 18 to 89 years old, resided in about two dozen geographic areas of the United States, and were enrolled through a virtual design. Cohort assignment in the prospective study relied on participant-reported clinical history from a screening survey and a study questionnaire. Recovered participants in ImmuneRACE Cohort 3 were defined as having two consecutive negative NP/OP PCR tests, clearance from a healthcare professional, or resolution of symptoms. In the prospective study, whole blood, serum and a nasopharyngeal or oropharyngeal swab were collected from each participant by mobile phlebotomists. Participants in the prospective study had the option to provide additional blood draws and questionnaires over a roughly 2-month period. Prospective study blood samples were shipped either frozen or at room temperature before DNA extraction. For this clone: Its binding antigen is unknown. The sample holds no much larger clone one base away, and base qualities are not on file.

The CDR3 spans 15 residues, from the cysteine through the phenylalanine. The kept DNA is CDR3 alone, 45 bases in frame from the first base. The junction shows trimming of 1 base on V and 2 bases on J, and the gene matches do not reach 4 bases of it. CDR1 LGHDT and CDR2 YNNKEL are derived from the germline V gene (reference sequence). The sequence derives from a man aged 40-55 years who had recovered from COVID-19. The chain uses TRBV3-1 (or the pseudogene TRBV3-2) and TRBJ2-5, with 7 bases matching TRBD2. Sequencing input: PBMCs or T cells enriched from blood (not recorded which). The CDR3 sequence is CASSQVGGRQETQYF. DNA sequence: TGTGCCAGCAGCCAAGTGGGAGGGCGTCAAGAGACCCAGTACTTC.